This T cell receptor (beta chain) is drawn from a study of cytomegalovirus exposure and HLA in healthy donors (dated by TCRdb to about 2017). With respect to the entire study: An earlier analysis of 587 of the donors reported approximately 260 Gb of sequence data and some 110 million unique TCR beta sequences obtained from about 179 million T cells. An early release covering roughly 580 HLA-typed donors comprised approximately 290 gigabases of sequencing data and around 80 million unique TCR sequences. The genetic ancestry cluster associated with self-reported Caucasian donors included over 80% of the 398 genotyped donors. The aim of the study was to test whether cataloging public T cell receptors could identify signatures of past pathogen exposure. The T cell repertoires of several hundred subjects were profiled by immunosequencing and related to cytomegalovirus serostatus. In addition to the first cohort of 650 to 750 subjects, a separate validation cohort of over 90 different subjects was used. The study combined high-throughput TCR immunosequencing, statistical association of individual TCRs with disease status, and machine learning to predict cytomegalovirus infection status. A later analysis re-analyzed previously published TCR beta repertoires from hundreds of donors and added high-resolution HLA genotyping to study TCR occurrence patterns. The later analysis used no new phenotypic data to find candidate immune exposures, relying instead on TCR beta sequences and their occurrence across donors. An earlier analysis of 500 to 650 of the donors applied high-throughput TCR beta sequencing to assess whether each TCR beta V gene segment acted as functional or pseudogenic. Donor age, sex, ethnicity and CMV serostatus were collected together with the repertoire data. Genome-wide SNP genotypes for about 65% of the roughly 670 donors were used in a later genetic analysis, which treated that subset as a discovery cohort. All discovery cohort repertoires had been generated on a single sequencing platform. Both class I and class II loci were covered by HLA typing, at four-digit resolution. Typing coverage differed by locus: A, B, C, DRB1 and DQB1 were typed in about 620-640 donors, DQA1 in 522, DPA1 in around 580, and DPB1 in around 490. A few DR-DQ haplotypes were treated as single units for association and clustering because of strong linkage in the cohort. Among roughly 400 genotyped donors of the cohort, an average of roughly 230,000 unique TCR beta nucleotide sequences was sequenced per donor, of which about 18% were non-productive.

This clone has just a few counts. The antigen it binds to is not known. Base qualities are missing; no much larger clone stands one base away. Deletion took 2 bases off V and 3 bases off J, with a span of 5 bases between the germline ends. The germline V gene encodes CDR1 MNHNS and CDR2 SASEGT. The CDR3 contains 12 residues, cysteine and phenylalanine counted. The DNA shown is the 36-base CDR3, in frame from base 1. The library relied on the immunoSEQ multiplex PCR assay. For the multiplex PCR, a mixture combining 60 forward primers for TCR Vbeta segments and 13 reverse primers for TCR Jbeta segments was used. The CDR3 region of rearranged TCR beta genes was amplified from genomic DNA with a multiplex PCR assay. The Illumina HiSeq System was used to sequence the amplified TCR beta libraries as 87-base-pair reads. The study's own analysis went as follows. A later analysis tallied some 79 million unique TCR beta chains across the 640 or so repertoires, and some 10 million of those chains were shared by two or more donors. Raw reads were error-corrected and collapsed into unique sequences by a nearest-neighbor algorithm in which closely related sequences were merged to remove PCR and sequencing errors. CDR3 sequences were aligned to IMGT reference sequences to assign V, D and J gene segments. Each retained sequence needed at least a six-nucleotide match to both a V gene segment and a J gene segment. A rearrangement counted as productive if the CDR3 had no stop codons and remained in frame with V and J, and every other rearrangement counted as non-productive. Following IMGT convention, CDR3 was defined as the stretch from the second conserved V-encoded cysteine up to the conserved J-encoded phenylalanine. The earlier analysis of 500 to 600 of the donors excluded sequences that lacked an unambiguous match to a single V gene segment. In an earlier analysis of 500 to 750 of the donors, V segments were called functional above 56.7% productive rearrangements and were called segregating when the between-donor standard deviation exceeded 5%. To diagnose cytomegalovirus status from the catalog of TCR beta chain sequences, a statistical classification framework was built. In a later analysis, TCR nucleotide sequences were compared against IMGT/GENE-DB human TR gene sequences so that V and J genes could be assigned. A later analysis assigned CDR3 sequences and most-parsimonious VDJ recombination scenarios with the TCRdist pipeline. In a later analysis, each TCR beta chain was defined by its CDR3 amino acid sequence together with its V-gene family, and reads without a unique V-gene family were excluded. As a way to deal with suspected cross-contamination and a sequencing artifact, a later analysis dropped more than 500 nucleotide sequences that were highly shared and had low generation probability. In a later analysis, a clonal expansion index for each public chain was calculated from normalized within-repertoire ranks of inferred template counts. In a later analysis, generation probabilities were computed using a VDJ recombination model fitted to out-of-frame rearrangements, and the results were checked against IGoR. In a later analysis, TCR-TCR, TCR-HLA and TCR-CMV co-occurrence was scored with hypergeometric tests, and a repertoire-size bias correction was applied to TCR pairs. False discovery rates were estimated in a later analysis by permuting HLA or CMV assignments 20 times. In a later analysis, co-occurring TCRs were grouped with DBSCAN, and TCRdist sequence similarity was added when clustering was performed within HLA-allele-positive subsets. Repertoires with fewer than 30,000 or more than 120,000 public chains were left out of co-occurrence clustering, as were about 5 repertoires with anomalous nucleotide sharing. TCRdb re-hosts the immuneACCESS table, in-frame sequences only. Its copies lack some clones; in the studies checked, an unresolved V gene accounts for under half of them, and the cause for the rest is not known. The DNA gave D and trimming, while V, J and clone size come from that table. The sample data list around 120,000 clones, and around 83% of these were observed just once. The top ten constitute approximately 0.93% of the sample.

Paper-wide results and their limitations: Because counts were too low, around 17 rarely observed V segments, including chromosome 9 orphons, were left out of the earlier analysis of 587 of the donors. A later analysis found that most CMV-associated TCR beta chains appeared HLA-restricted, with HLA associations seemingly driven largely by CMV exposure. Only TCR beta chains were sequenced in this cohort, and the absence of alpha or paired-chain data limited detectable features. A further reported finding was that TCR beta sequences accurately predicted the HLA-A and HLA-B alleles for most subjects in the first cohort. V-gene and J-gene trimming of TCR beta chains was associated with a missense DCLRE1C variant in a later genetic analysis, and the association was replicated in an independent cohort. Three of the identified cytomegalovirus-associated TCR beta chains were confirmed in vitro to be specific for cytomegalovirus antigens. Several of the top co-occurrence clusters appeared to be linked to parvovirus B19, influenza, CMV and Epstein-Barr virus, according to a later analysis. Correlated functional status among segregating V segments might be attributable to linkage disequilibrium, but an unknown experimental factor could not be ruled out. Most TCR sequences were seen in very few donors, while some public TCRs were found in many individuals. At a false discovery rate of 0.05, a later analysis linked 16,951 TCR beta sequences to specific HLA alleles. The 87-base-pair reads could not distinguish some IMGT-functional V segments, including TRBV6-2 and TRBV6-3, so those segments were excluded. In a later analysis, TCR association rates were found to vary across HLA loci, with the most associated TCRs seen for DRB1 alleles and the fewest for HLA-C alleles. HLA typing was unavailable for some donors at each locus, so association tests used only the typed subset. For the cohort, immune exposure information was limited to CMV serostatus. The classifier was reported to diagnose cytomegalovirus status with high specificity and sensitivity in both the original and validation cohorts. A later genetic analysis reported fewer N-insertions in productive TCRs among donors in an Asian-associated ancestry cluster than the approximately 700-donor mean. In the study, about 150 TCR beta chains were listed as associated with cytomegalovirus. According to the authors, the approach could potentially be generalized to other disease states and immunological phenotypes. Compared with equally common non-associated chains, HLA-associated TCR beta chains in a later analysis were more clonally expanded and had lower generation probabilities. A cluster of highly shared sequence variants was judged likely to be a technical artifact of the sequencing pipeline. In an earlier analysis of approximately 590 of the donors, most TCR beta V segments appeared in productive rearrangements about 87% or about 30% of the time, broadly matching IMGT annotations. Sequencing depth was assumed to be roughly uniform across donors in the presence/absence analyses, though that assumption may not hold. When HLA alleles, especially DR and DQ, strongly co-occurred, attributing TCR associations to individual alleles was difficult.

The cohort was made up of 500 to 800 healthy bone marrow donors. All cohort members were sampled while nominally healthy, although unrecorded immune exposures were likely present. CMV serostatus was positive for almost 300 and negative for about 55% of the 666 cohort members, and was not recorded for this donor. A peripheral blood sample was provided by each donor, and peripheral blood mononuclear cells were used for TCR beta sequencing. Genomic DNA extraction from the blood cell samples was performed with the Qiagen DNeasy Blood Extraction Kit. The sequenced sample consisted of PBMCs. The sequence was collected from a human donor in good health. The chain uses TRBV6-1 and TRBJ2-7; the D gene assignment is ambiguous. The DNA sequence is TGTGCCAGCAGTGAAACCGGCTACGAGCAGTACTTC. Protein translation: CASSETGYEQYF.